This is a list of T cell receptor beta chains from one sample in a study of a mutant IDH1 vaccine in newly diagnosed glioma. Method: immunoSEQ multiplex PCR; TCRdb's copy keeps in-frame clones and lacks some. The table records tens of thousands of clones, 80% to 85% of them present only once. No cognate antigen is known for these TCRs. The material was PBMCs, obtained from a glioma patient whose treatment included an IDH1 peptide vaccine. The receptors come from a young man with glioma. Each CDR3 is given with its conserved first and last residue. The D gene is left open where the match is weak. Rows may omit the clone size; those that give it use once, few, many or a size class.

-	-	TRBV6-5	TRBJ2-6	CASCPGLSGANVLTF	TGTGCCAGCTGCCCCGGGCTCTCTGGGGCCAACGTCCTGACTTTC
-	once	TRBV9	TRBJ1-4	CASSARGATNEKLFF	TGTGCCAGCAGCGCGAGAGGGGCAACTAATGAAAAACTGTTTTTT
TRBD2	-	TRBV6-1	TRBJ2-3	CASRLAGGLADTQYF	TGTGCCAGCAGATTAGCGGGGGGGCTCGCAGATACGCAGTATTTT
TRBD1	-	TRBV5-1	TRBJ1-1	CASSLGDSNTEAFF	TGCGCCAGCAGCTTGGGGGACAGTAACACTGAAGCTTTCTTT
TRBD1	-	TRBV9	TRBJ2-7	CASSRGTGGYEQYF	TGTGCCAGCTCCCGCGGGACAGGGGGCTACGAGCAGTACTTC
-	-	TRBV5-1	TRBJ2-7	CASSLSNLIGAGYEQYF	TGCGCCAGCAGCTTGAGTAACTTAATAGGGGCGGGCTACGAGCAGTACTTC
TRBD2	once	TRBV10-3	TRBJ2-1	CACSGGPSYNEQFF	TGTGCCTGTAGCGGGGGTCCCTCCTACAATGAGCAGTTCTTC
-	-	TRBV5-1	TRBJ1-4	CASSPGGGSTATNEKLFF	TGCGCCAGCAGCCCCGGAGGGGGATCAACCGCAACTAATGAAAAACTGTTTTTT
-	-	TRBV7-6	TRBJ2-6	CASSQQEGGFGANVLTF	TGTGCCAGCAGCCAACAAGAGGGGGGGTTCGGGGCCAACGTCCTGACTTTC
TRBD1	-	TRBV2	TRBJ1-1	CASSDLTGSEAFF	TGTGCCAGCAGTGATTTGACAGGGTCCGAAGCTTTCTTT
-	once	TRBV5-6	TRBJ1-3	CASSLVGEGNTIYF	TGTGCCAGCAGCTTGGTCGGAGAAGGAAACACCATATATTTT
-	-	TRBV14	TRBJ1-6	CASSGFARSPLHF	TGTGCTTCTTCAGGGTTCGCGCGCTCACCCCTCCACTTT
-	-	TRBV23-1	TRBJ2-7	CASSSPGGRGCEQYF	TGCGCCAGCAGTTCCCCTGGGGGCAGGGGATGCGAGCAGTACTTC
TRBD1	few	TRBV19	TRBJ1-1	CASRTRDRGPVNTEAFF	TGTGCCAGTAGGACGCGGGACAGGGGGCCGGTGAACACTGAAGCTTTCTTT
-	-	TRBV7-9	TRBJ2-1	CASSSSNEQFF	TGTGCCAGCAGCTCGAGCAATGAGCAGTTCTTC
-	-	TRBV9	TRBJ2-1	CASNQVQGKQFF	TGTGCCAGCAACCAGGTCCAGGGTAAGCAGTTCTTC
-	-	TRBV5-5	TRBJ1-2	CASSLYLANYGYTF	TGTGCCAGCAGCTTGTATCTAGCTAACTATGGCTACACCTTC
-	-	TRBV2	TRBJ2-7	CASSGVGLSNEQYF	TGTGCCAGCAGTGGGGTGGGACTTTCCAACGAGCAGTACTTC
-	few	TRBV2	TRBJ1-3	CASSIFSGNTIYF	TGTGCCAGCAGTATATTCTCTGGAAACACCATATATTTT
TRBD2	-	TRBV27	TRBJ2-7	CASSLSASGALYEQYF	TGTGCCAGCAGTTTATCGGCTAGCGGGGCACTCTACGAGCAGTACTTC
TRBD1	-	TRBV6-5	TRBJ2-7	CASGKKGASYEQYF	TGTGCCAGCGGGAAGAAGGGGGCGAGCTACGAGCAGTACTTC
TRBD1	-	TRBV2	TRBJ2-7	CASSATLGTGEQYF	TGTGCCAGCAGCGCAACCTTAGGGACAGGCGAGCAGTACTTC
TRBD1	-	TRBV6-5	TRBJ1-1	CASSYYRGRMNTEAFF	TGTGCCAGCAGCTACTACAGGGGGCGGATGAACACTGAAGCTTTCTTT
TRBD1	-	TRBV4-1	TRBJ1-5	CASSFRTGLTGQPQHF	TGCGCCAGCAGCTTCCGGACAGGATTAACCGGGCAGCCCCAGCATTTT
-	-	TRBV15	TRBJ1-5	CATSIWSNQPQHF	TGTGCCACCAGCATCTGGAGCAATCAGCCCCAGCATTTT
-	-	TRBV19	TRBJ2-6	CASSIPGANVLTF	TGTGCCAGTAGTATCCCTGGGGCCAACGTCCTGACTTTC
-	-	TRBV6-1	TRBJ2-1	CASSPTRHERGEQFF	TGTGCCAGCAGTCCCACACGGCACGAAAGGGGTGAGCAGTTCTTC
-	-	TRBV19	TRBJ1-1	CASLLRERNTEAFF	TGTGCCAGTCTGTTGAGAGAAAGGAACACTGAAGCTTTCTTT
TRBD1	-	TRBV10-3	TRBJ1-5	CATQTGGNQPQHF	TGTGCCACCCAGACAGGGGGTAATCAGCCCCAGCATTTT
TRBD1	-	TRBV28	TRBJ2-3	CASSFRGLGTDTQYF	TGTGCCAGCAGTTTCAGGGGGCTGGGGACAGATACGCAGTATTTT
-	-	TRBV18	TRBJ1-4	CASSRTATNEKLFF	TGTGCCAGCTCCCGCACTGCAACTAATGAAAAACTGTTTTTT
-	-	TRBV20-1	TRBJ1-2	CSARDRLTTAF	TGCAGTGCTAGAGATCGGCTGACGACTGCCTTC
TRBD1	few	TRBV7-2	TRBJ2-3	CASSLQGFSTDTQYF	TGTGCCAGCAGCCTACAGGGGTTTAGCACAGATACGCAGTATTTT
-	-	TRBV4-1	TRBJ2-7	CASSQWDNYEQYF	TGCGCCAGCAGCCAATGGGACAACTACGAGCAGTACTTC
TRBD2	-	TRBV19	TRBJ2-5	CASSPWTSGVRGKETQYF	TGTGCCAGTAGTCCCTGGACTAGCGGGGTGCGGGGGAAAGAGACCCAGTACTTC
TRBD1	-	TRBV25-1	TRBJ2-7	CASRDGQVHYEQYF	TGTGCCAGCAGAGACGGACAGGTCCATTACGAGCAGTACTTC
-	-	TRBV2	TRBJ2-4	CASSGRDGNIQYF	TGTGCCAGCAGCGGCCGGGACGGAAACATTCAGTACTTC
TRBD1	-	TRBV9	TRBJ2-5	CASSSTGGPETQYF	TGTGCCAGCAGCTCAACAGGGGGTCCAGAGACCCAGTACTTC
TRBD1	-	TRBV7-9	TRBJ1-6	CASSSDRDSPLHF	TGTGCCAGCAGCTCGGACAGGGATTCACCCCTCCACTTT
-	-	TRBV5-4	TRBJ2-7	CASSLGLEYRPSTTYEQYF	TGTGCCAGCAGCTTGGGTTTGGAATATAGACCTAGCACCACCTACGAGCAGTACTTC
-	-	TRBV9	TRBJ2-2	CASSVFGTGELFF	TGTGCCAGCAGCGTTTTCGGCACCGGGGAGCTGTTTTTT
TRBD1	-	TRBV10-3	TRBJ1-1	CAISHTGEGTEAFF	TGTGCCATCAGCCATACAGGGGAGGGCACTGAAGCTTTCTTT
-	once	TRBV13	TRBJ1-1	CASSFAGHTEAFF	TGTGCCAGCAGCTTTGCGGGTCACACTGAAGCTTTCTTT
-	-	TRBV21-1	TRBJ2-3	CASSKVGRVGPSSTDTQYF	TGTGCCAGCAGCAAAGTGGGCAGGGTGGGCCCCTCTAGCACAGATACGCAGTATTTT
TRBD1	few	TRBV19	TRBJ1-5	CASSRGGGTGGNQPQHF	TGTGCCAGTAGTAGGGGAGGGGGCACAGGGGGCAATCAGCCCCAGCATTTT
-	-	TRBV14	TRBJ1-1	CASSQAAVYLNTEAFF	TGTGCCAGCAGCCAAGCGGCAGTATACCTGAACACTGAAGCTTTCTTT
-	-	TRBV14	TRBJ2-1	CASSQAVVNEQFF	TGTGCCAGCAGCCAAGCAGTGGTAAATGAGCAGTTCTTC
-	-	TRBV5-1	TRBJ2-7	CASSLEGGHYEQYF	TGCGCCAGCAGCTTGGAAGGAGGTCACTACGAGCAGTACTTC
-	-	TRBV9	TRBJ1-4	CASSRGSNEKLFF	TGTGCCAGCAGCAGGGGGTCTAATGAAAAACTGTTTTTT
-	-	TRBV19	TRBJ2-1	CASSIFVCVTCEQFF	TGTGCCAGTAGTATATTTGTATGCGTGACTTGTGAGCAGTTCTTC
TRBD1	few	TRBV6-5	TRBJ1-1	CASAYTGQREAFF	TGTGCCAGCGCATATACGGGACAGAGAGAAGCTTTCTTT
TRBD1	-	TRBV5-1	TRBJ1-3	CASSLGTGGSGNTIYF	TGCGCCAGCAGCTTGGGGACAGGGGGCTCTGGAAACACCATATATTTT